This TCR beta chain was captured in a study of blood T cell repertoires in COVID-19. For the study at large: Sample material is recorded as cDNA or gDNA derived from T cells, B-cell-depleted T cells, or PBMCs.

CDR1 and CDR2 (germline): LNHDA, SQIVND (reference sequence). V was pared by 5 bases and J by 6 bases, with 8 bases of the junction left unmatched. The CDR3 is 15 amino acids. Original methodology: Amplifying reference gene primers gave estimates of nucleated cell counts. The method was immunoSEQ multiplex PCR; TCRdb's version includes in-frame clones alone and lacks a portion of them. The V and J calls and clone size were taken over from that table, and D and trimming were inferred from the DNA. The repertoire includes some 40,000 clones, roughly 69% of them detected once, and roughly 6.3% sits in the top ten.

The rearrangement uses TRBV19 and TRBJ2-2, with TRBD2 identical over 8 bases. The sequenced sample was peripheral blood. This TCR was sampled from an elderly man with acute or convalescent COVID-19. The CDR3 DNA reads TGTGCCAGTAGTGTGCGACTAGCGAGTTCCGGGGAGCTGTTTTTT. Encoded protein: CASSVRLASSGELFF.